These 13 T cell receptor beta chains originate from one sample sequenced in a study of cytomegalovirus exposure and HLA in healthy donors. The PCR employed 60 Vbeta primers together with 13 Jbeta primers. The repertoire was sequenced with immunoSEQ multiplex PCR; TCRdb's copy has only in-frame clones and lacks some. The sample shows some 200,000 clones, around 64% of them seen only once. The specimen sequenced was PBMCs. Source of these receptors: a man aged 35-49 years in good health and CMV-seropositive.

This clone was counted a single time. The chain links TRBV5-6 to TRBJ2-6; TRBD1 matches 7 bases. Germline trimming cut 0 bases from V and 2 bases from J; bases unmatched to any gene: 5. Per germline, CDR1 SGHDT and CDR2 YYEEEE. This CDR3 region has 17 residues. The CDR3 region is CASSLVDRTPGANVLTF. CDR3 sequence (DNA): TGTGCCAGCAGCTTGGTGGACAGGACACCTGGGGCCAACGTCCTGACTTTC.

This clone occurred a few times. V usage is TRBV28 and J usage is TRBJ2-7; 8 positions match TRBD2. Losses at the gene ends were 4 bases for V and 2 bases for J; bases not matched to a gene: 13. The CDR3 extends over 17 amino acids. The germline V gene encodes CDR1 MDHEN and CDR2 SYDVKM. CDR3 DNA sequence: TGTGCCAGCAGTTCAATTTCCGGGACTAGTATAGCCTACGAGCAGTACTTC. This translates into CASSSISGTSIAYEQYF.

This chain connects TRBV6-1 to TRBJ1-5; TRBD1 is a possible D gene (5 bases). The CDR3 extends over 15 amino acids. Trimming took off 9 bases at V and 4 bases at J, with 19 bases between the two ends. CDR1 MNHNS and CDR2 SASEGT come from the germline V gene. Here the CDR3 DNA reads TGTGCCAGTACCATAGGCAGGGTAGGGAATCAGCCCCAGCATTTT. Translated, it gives CASTIGRVGNQPQHF.

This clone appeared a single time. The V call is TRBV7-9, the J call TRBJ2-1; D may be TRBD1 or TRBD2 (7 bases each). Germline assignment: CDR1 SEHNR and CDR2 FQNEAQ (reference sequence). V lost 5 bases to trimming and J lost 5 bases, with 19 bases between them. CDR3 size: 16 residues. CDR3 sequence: CASSVGLGGFHNEQFF. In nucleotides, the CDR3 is TGTGCCAGCAGCGTAGGACTAGGGGGCTTCCACAATGAGCAGTTCTTC. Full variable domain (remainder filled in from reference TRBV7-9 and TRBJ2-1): DTGVSQNPRHKITKRGQNVTFRCDPISEHNRLYWYRQTLGQGPEFLTYFQNEAQLEKSRLLSDRFSAERPKGSFSTLEIQRTEQGDSAMYLCASSVGLGGFHNEQFFGPGTRLTVL.

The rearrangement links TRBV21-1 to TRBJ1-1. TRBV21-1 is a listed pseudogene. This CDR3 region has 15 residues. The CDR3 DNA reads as TGTGCCAGCACCCCCGGGGAGAAAGCTGACACTGAAGCTTTCTTT. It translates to CASTPGEKADTEAFF.

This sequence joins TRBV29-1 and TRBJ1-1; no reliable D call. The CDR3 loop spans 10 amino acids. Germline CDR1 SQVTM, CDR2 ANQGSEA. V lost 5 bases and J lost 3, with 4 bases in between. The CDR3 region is CSVSDTEAFF. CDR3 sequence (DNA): TGCAGCGTTTCTGACACTGAAGCTTTCTTT.

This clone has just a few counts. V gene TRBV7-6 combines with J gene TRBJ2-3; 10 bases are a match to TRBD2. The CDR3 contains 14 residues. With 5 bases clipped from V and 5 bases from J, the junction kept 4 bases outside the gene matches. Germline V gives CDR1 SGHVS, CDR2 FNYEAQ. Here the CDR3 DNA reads TGTGCCAGCAGCCCTCGGACTAGCGGAGATACGCAGTATTTT. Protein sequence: CASSPRTSGDTQYF.

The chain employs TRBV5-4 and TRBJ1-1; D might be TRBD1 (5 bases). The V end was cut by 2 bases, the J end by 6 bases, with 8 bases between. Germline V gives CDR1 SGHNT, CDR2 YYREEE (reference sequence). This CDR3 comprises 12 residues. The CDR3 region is CASSFQGSEAFF. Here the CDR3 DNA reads TGTGCCAGCAGCTTCCAGGGATCTGAAGCTTTCTTT.

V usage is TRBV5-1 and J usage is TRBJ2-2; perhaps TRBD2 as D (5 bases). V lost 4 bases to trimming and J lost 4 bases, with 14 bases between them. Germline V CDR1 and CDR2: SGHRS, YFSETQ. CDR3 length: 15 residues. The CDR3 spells CASSREGESTGELFF. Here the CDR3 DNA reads TGCGCCAGCAGCCGTGAGGGAGAGAGCACCGGGGAGCTGTTTTTT.

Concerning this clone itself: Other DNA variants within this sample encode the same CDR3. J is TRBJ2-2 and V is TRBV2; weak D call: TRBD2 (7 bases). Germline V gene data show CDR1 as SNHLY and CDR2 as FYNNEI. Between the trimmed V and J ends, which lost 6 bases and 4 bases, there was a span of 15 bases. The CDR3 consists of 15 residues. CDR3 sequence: CASRGGASGTGELFF. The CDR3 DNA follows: TGTGCCAGCAGGGGGGGGGCCTCAGGCACCGGGGAGCTGTTTTTT.

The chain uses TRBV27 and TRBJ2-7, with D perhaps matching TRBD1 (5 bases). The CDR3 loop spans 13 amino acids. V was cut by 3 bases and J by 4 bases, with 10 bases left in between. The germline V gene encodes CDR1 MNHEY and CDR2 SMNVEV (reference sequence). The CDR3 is CASSFRQSYEQYF. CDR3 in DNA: TGTGCCAGCAGTTTTAGACAGTCGTACGAGCAGTACTTC.

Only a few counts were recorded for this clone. The CDR3 protein is CATATGGLGYTF. In DNA, the CDR3 is TGTGCCACCGCGACGGGGGGTCTTGGCTACACCTTC. The chain employs TRBV15 and TRBJ1-2, with D perhaps matching TRBD1 (5 bases). Trimming removed 8 bases from V and 7 bases from J, with 14 bases in between. This CDR3 has 12 amino acids. Looked up from germline, CDR1 is LNHNV and CDR2 is YYDKDF (reference sequence). The variable domain in full, with the rest retrieved from reference TRBV15 and TRBJ1-2, is DAMVIQNPRYQVTQFGKPVTLSCSQTLNHNVMYWYQQKSSQAPKLLFHYYDKDFNNEADTPDNFQSRRPNTSFCFLDIRSPGLGDTAMYLCATATGGLGYTFGSGTRLTVV.

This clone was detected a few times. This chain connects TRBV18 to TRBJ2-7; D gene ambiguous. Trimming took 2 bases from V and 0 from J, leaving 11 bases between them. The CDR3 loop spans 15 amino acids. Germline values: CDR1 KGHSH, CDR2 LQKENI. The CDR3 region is CASSPSSYGSYEQYF. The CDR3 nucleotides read TGTGCCAGCTCACCAAGTTCCTACGGCTCCTACGAGCAGTACTTC. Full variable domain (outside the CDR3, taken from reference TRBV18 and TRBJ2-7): NAGVMQNPRHLVRRRGQEARLRCSPMKGHSHVYWYRQLPEEGLKFMVYLQKENIIDESGMPKERFSAEFPKEGPSILRIQQVVRGDSAAYFCASSPSSYGSYEQYFGPGTRLTVT.